The 12 T cell receptor beta chains listed next were all sequenced from one sample in a study of human T cells and chemical hapten exposure. Time point of the sample: healthy volunteer bleed at 2 weeks. Whole blood that had not been fractionated was the source of extracted total RNA. Via MiXCR, TCRdb re-called the RACE reads, giving one row per CDR3 protein. The profile covers around 130,000 distinct CDR3 sequences, with about 8.2% appearing a single time and approximately 1.6% taken by the ten largest. Sequencing was done on a sample of whole blood. The receptors derive from a male donor in good health. Some clones in this sample may be carry-over from other donors' samples.

This clonotype was counted between two and nine times. This chain connects TRBV27 to TRBJ2-2, with a weak D call TRBD2 (5 bases). V lost 3 bases and J lost 2, with 10 bases in between. This CDR3 region has 15 residues. Germline assignment: CDR1 MNHEY and CDR2 SMNVEV (reference sequence). CDR3 DNA sequence: TGTGCCAGCAGTTTGGGAGAGGACAACACCGGGGAGCTGTTTTTT. This sequence encodes CASSLGEDNTGELFF.

In DNA form, the CDR3 reads TGTGCCAGTAGTATCGGGCAGCCCAACTATGGCTACACCTTC. It encodes CASSIGQPNYGYTF. The genes are TRBV19 and TRBJ1-2, with D unresolved. Looked up from germline, CDR1 is LNHDA and CDR2 is SQIVND (reference sequence). The CDR3 has 14 amino acids. The germline V and J ends were trimmed by 3 bases and 2 bases, with 10 bases remaining between them.

This clonotype was observed a few times. The V and J genes are TRBV15 and TRBJ2-2; no firm D call. The CDR3 has 15 residues. Germline V lookup: CDR1 LNHNV, CDR2 YYDKDF (reference sequence). Between the trimmed V and J ends, which lost 1 base and 2 bases, there was a span of 8 bases. The CDR3 region has the DNA TGTGCCACCAGCAGAGGATTCGAAAACACCGGGGAGCTGTTTTTT. Amino acid sequence: CATSRGFENTGELFF.

This clonotype was detected ten times or more. The junction differs from germline at one of its ends, possibly a read error. The V and J genes are TRBV12-3 or TRBV12-4 and TRBJ2-7; 7 bases are shared with TRBD1. The CDR3 contains 12 residues. The CDR3 loop reads CASSGQVLSVHF. The CDR3 bases are TGTGCCAGCAGCGGACAGGTTCTTAGTGTGCACTTC.

This clonotype has only a few counts. The chain employs TRBV4-2 and TRBJ1-5, with a tentative D call TRBD1 (5 bases). The germline CDR1 and CDR2 sequences are LGHNA and YNFKEQ. CDR3 length: 15 amino acids. V was trimmed by 4 bases and J by 9 bases, leaving 19 bases between them. The CDR3: CASSPPGRAGRPQHF. The CDR3 bases are TGTGCCAGCAGCCCACCGGGACGGGCTGGGCGGCCCCAGCATTTT.

This clonotype was recorded at least ten times. The J gene is TRBJ2-7, the V gene TRBV6-5; D tentatively reads TRBD1 or TRBD2 (6 bases each). CDR3 length: 13 residues. CDR1 is MNHEY and CDR2 is SVGAGI in the germline V gene. Trimming took off 8 bases at V and 4 bases at J, with 15 bases between the two ends. The CDR3 region has the DNA TGTGCCAGCCGTAGATCGGGGGCTTACGAGCAGTACTTC. It specifies CASRRSGAYEQYF.

V and J are TRBV20-1 and TRBJ2-3; a weak D match, TRBD1 (6 bases). Germline CDR1 DFQATT, CDR2 SNEGSKA (reference sequence). This CDR3 contains 13 residues. Trimming removed 4 bases from V and 3 bases from J, with 11 bases in between. CDR3 DNA: TGCAGTGCTAAACGACAGGAAACAGATACGCAGTATTTT. Protein: CSAKRQETDTQYF.

This clonotype was counted between two and nine times. The V and J genes are TRBV4-1 and TRBJ2-4; D is unresolved. Trimming left V 0 bases short and J 0 bases short, with 9 bases between. CDR3 length equals 16 residues. Germline V gene data show CDR1 as MGHRA and CDR2 as YSYEKL. CDR3: CASSQDSALAKNIQYF. The CDR3 DNA is TGCGCCAGCAGCCAAGATTCGGCTTTAGCCAAAAACATTCAGTACTTC.

Of note for this clonotype: A much larger clone differs by one base, so this may be a read error. V and J are TRBV29-1 and TRBJ2-3, with D uncertain. CDR1 and CDR2 (germline): SQVTM, ANQGSEA. The V end was cut by 6 bases, the J end by 5 bases, with 18 bases between. CDR3 size: 14 residues. The CDR3 DNA sequence: TGCAGCGTCGGTTCCACGTCGTTCTTAGATACGCAGTATTTT. Translation gives CSVGSTSFLDTQYF.

The table lists this clonotype with a few counts. The J gene is TRBJ2-2, the V gene TRBV12-3 or TRBV12-4, with 8 bases lining up with TRBD1. CDR3 length equals 14 residues. V dropped 7 bases and J dropped 2; count of bases not matched to a gene: 3. The CDR3 DNA reads as TGTGCCAGCATAGGACAGGGCAACACCGGGGAGCTGTTTTTT. It translates to CASIGQGNTGELFF.

The chain links TRBV27 to TRBJ1-2, with D possibly being TRBD1 (6 bases). Germline values: CDR1 MNHEY, CDR2 SMNVEV (reference sequence). The CDR3 is 13 amino acids. V lost 8 bases and J 4 bases, leaving 14 bases between the germline ends. The CDR3 DNA sequence: TGTGCCAGCTCGGGGGGGCTACGCTATGGCTACACCTTC. Its protein product is CASSGGLRYGYTF.

J is TRBJ1-5 and V is TRBV10-3; 7 nucleotides align to TRBD1. With V trimmed by 2 bases and J by 9 bases, 13 bases remained unmatched. Germline CDR1 and CDR2: ENHRY and SYGVKD. This CDR3 is 16 amino acids long. In nucleotides, the CDR3 is TGTGCCATCAGTGAGCACCGGGACAGTCGCCATTGGCCCCAGCATTTT. Translated, it gives CAISEHRDSRHWPQHF.